The 9 T cell receptor beta chains below were found in one sample sequenced in a study of T cell changes during pregnancy in multiple sclerosis (dated by TCRdb to the late 2010s). The library relied on the immunoSEQ multiplex PCR assay. TCRdb mirrors the immuneACCESS table, restricted to in-frame sequences. Some clones are absent from its copies; in checked studies, under half trace to an unresolved V gene, and the reason for the others is unknown. This sample lists some 80,000 clones; over 85% were detected once. About 0.93% of the sample is taken by the ten largest. Sequenced material: peripheral blood, taken in the first trimester of pregnancy. These TCRs come from a female donor with multiple sclerosis, enrolled in a pregnancy study.

V is TRBV11-3 and J is TRBJ2-1, with 10 bases that match TRBD2. J lost 5 bases, V lost 6 bases, and 7 bases had no gene match. The CDR3 contains 15 residues. Germline V CDR1 and CDR2: SGHNT, YENEEA. The CDR3 sequence is CASSLTSGMDNEQFF. DNA of the CDR3: TGTGCCAGCAGTCTTACTAGCGGGATGGACAATGAGCAGTTCTTC.

The genes are TRBV5-4 and TRBJ2-7; TRBD2 is a possible D gene (6 bases). Germline V gives CDR1 SGHNT, CDR2 YYREEE (reference sequence). The CDR3 runs 15 residues. Between the trimmed V and J ends, which lost 0 bases and 0 bases, there was a span of 10 bases. DNA for the CDR3: TGTGCCAGCAGCTTGGTAGCGGCGGGCTCCTACGAGCAGTACTTC. This encodes CASSLVAAGSYEQYF.

CDR3 protein: CASSGQVLNTGELFF. In DNA form, the CDR3 reads TGTGCCAGCAGCGGACAGGTTCTGAACACCGGGGAGCTGTTTTTT. This chain uses TRBV27 with TRBJ2-2; 7 bases are shared with TRBD1. Germline CDR1 reads MNHEY; CDR2 reads SMNVEV (reference sequence). The CDR3 contains 15 residues. V lost 6 bases to trimming and J lost 1 base; unmatched junction nucleotides: 5.

This clone was seen only once. The chain recombines TRBV6-6 with TRBJ1-5, with D perhaps matching TRBD1 (6 bases). CDR3 size: 15 residues. Germline values: CDR1 MNHNY, CDR2 SVGAGI (reference sequence). Between the trimmed V and J ends, which lost 6 bases and 4 bases, there was a span of 16 bases. CDR3 coding DNA: TGTGCCAGCAGATCTCCCGGTGGGACAAATCAGCCCCAGCATTTT. It is translated as CASRSPGGTNQPQHF.

This rearrangement joins TRBV9 to TRBJ1-2, with 8 bases identical to TRBD1. Per germline, CDR1 SGDLS and CDR2 YYNGEE. The CDR3 is 14 amino acids. Germline trimming cut 0 bases from V and 5 bases from J; bases unmatched to any gene: 3. CDR3 in amino acids: CASSVGGTGYGYTF. Here the CDR3 DNA reads TGTGCCAGCAGCGTAGGGGGGACAGGATATGGCTACACCTTC.

The genes are TRBV5-1 and TRBJ2-7, with 10 bases fitting TRBD2. V dropped 2 bases and J dropped 4; count of bases not matched to a gene: 3. The germline gives CDR1 SGHRS, CDR2 YFSETQ. The CDR3 covers 14 residues. This CDR3 is CASSLSGGAYEQYF. CDR3 in DNA: TGCGCCAGCAGCTTAAGCGGGGGGGCGTACGAGCAGTACTTC.

The chain links TRBV5-1 to TRBJ1-4; 9 bases match TRBD1. The V and J ends lost 4 bases and 4 bases, in that order; junction bases with no gene match: 5. The CDR3 runs 15 residues. From germline, CDR1 is SGHRS and CDR2 YFSETQ. For the CDR3, the DNA is TGCGCCAGCAGCCCGACAGGGGGTAGTAATGAAAAACTGTTTTTT. Protein product: CASSPTGGSNEKLFF.

As concerns this clone: Distinct nucleotide sequences in the sample also encode this CDR3. The J gene is TRBJ2-7, the V gene TRBV5-1; TRBD2 agrees at 7 bases. CDR3 size: 13 residues. CDR1 SGHRS and CDR2 YFSETQ come from the germline V gene. J lost 0 bases, V lost 4 bases, and 1 base had no gene match. As DNA, the CDR3 is TGCGCCAGCAGCCCGGGGGGCTCCTACGAGCAGTACTTC. It translates to CASSPGGSYEQYF.

This rearrangement joins TRBV29-1 to TRBJ1-1; 7 nucleotides align to TRBD1. J lost 4 bases, V lost 5 bases, and 7 bases had no gene match. This CDR3 comprises 13 residues. The germline V gene encodes CDR1 SQVTM and CDR2 ANQGSEA. CDR3 bases: TGCAGCGTTCGGACAGGAAATCCCACTGAAGCTTTCTTT. As protein: CSVRTGNPTEAFF.